The TCR beta chain described here comes from a study of blood T cells in healthy people across ages. A J-beta primer mix and a sample-barcoded 5' primer were used in a second PCR of roughly 6 to 11 cycles. Each sample provided no less than 2.5 million CDR3-containing paired-end reads. Using its own MiXCR run on the 5' RACE reads, TCRdb lists one record per CDR3 protein. The table lists just under 750,000 distinct CDR3 sequences, 20% to 25% of them singletons. The CDR3 extends over 18 amino acids. V was pared by 4 bases and J by 2 bases, with 10 bases of the junction left unmatched. From germline, CDR1 is SGHRS and CDR2 YFSETQ.

The V and J genes are TRBV5-1 and TRBJ2-3, with 13 bases identical to TRBD2. The receptor was derived from a man aged 70 or older in good health. Material for sequencing was blood. CDR3 sequence: CASSITGLAGAYTDTQYF. Here the CDR3 DNA reads TGCGCCAGCAGCATTACTGGACTAGCGGGGGCCTACACAGATACGCAGTATTTT.